This T cell receptor (beta chain) was sequenced in a study of graft-versus-host responses after intestinal transplantation. The table came from immunoSEQ multiplex PCR; TCRdb's copy has only in-frame clones and leaves some out. The top ten clones hold more than 0.25% of a sample with 80,000 to 95,000 clones, approximately 90% of them seen once. V gave up 3 bases and J gave up 3 bases, with 12 bases separating them. This CDR3 spans 14 amino acids. Germline loops: CDR1 SEHNR, CDR2 FQNEAQ (reference sequence). As for this clone: The antigen remains unidentified.

The input for sequencing was unstimulated CD4+ T cells sorted from spleen or lymph node cells, taken before transplant. V usage is TRBV7-9 and J usage is TRBJ2-7; D might be TRBD1 (5 bases). The TCR was taken from a human donor who was the organ donor for an intestinal transplant. CDR3 protein: CASSFVDTHYEQYF. As DNA, the CDR3 is TGTGCCAGCAGCTTCGTGGACACACACTACGAGCAGTACTTC. The full variable domain, completed using reference TRBV7-9 and TRBJ2-7, is DTGVSQNPRHKITKRGQNVTFRCDPISEHNRLYWYRQTLGQGPEFLTYFQNEAQLEKSRLLSDRFSAERPKGSFSTLEIQRTEQGDSAMYLCASSFVDTHYEQYFGPGTRLTVT.